This is a list of T cell receptor beta chains from one sample in a study of metastatic and nonmetastatic thyroid tumors. TCRdb used MiXCR to call clones anew from the PCR reads. The data hold roughly 30,000 clones, with around 3.9% observed a single time. Sequencing used blood. The receptors come from a male donor with papillary thyroid cancer or a benign thyroid nodule (not recorded which). Some clones in this sample may be carry-over from other donors' samples. CDR3s include the opening cysteine and the closing phenylalanine or tryptophan. D genes are given only for firm matches. Only some rows state a clone size, as once, few, many or a class for expanded clones.

cdr3_nt cdr3_aa clone_size j_call d_call cdr3_length v_call
TGTGCCAGCAGTTCCTCCACACTAGCGGGAGAAGACGAGCAGTACTTC CASSSSTLAGEDEQYF medium-sized TRBJ2-7 TRBD2 16 TRBV28
TGTGCCAGCAGCCCCAATACAGGGTATCTGGCCGGGGAGCTGTTTTTT CASSPNTGYLAGELFF few TRBJ2-2 NA 16 TRBV3-1
TGTGCCAGCAGGCGGACGGTTTTCTCTGGAAACACCATATATTTT CASRRTVFSGNTIYF few TRBJ1-3 NA 15 TRBV6-1
TGTGCCACCAGTCCGAGACTAGCGGGGGATCAGAAGTTCTTC CATSPRLAGDQKFF NA TRBJ2-1 TRBD2 14 TRBV24-1
TGTGCCAGCAGTTTTAGGTTGAACACTGAAGCTTTCTTT CASSFRLNTEAFF many TRBJ1-1 NA 13 TRBV28
TGTGCCAGCAGTGTCCGGGTCGATCACGAGCAGTACTTC CASSVRVDHEQYF NA TRBJ2-7 NA 13 TRBV10-3
TGTGCCAGTAGCCAAGGGGGTCAGCCCCAGCATTTT CASSQGGQPQHF few TRBJ1-5 NA 12 TRBV3-1
TGTGCCAGCAGTTTTTCGGGGGCGCGGGGCTACACCTTC CASSFSGARGYTF medium-sized TRBJ1-2 NA 13 TRBV12-3/TRBV12-4
TGCAGTGCTAGCGGGAGGACGAACACCGGGGAGCTGTTTTTT CSASGRTNTGELFF medium-sized TRBJ2-2 TRBD2 14 TRBV20-1
TGCAGTGCTAGATACGGGCTAGCGGAAACCTACGAGCAGTACTTC CSARYGLAETYEQYF medium-sized TRBJ2-7 TRBD2 15 TRBV20-1
TGCAGTGTTAAACTGACAGGGATCGAGCAGTACTTC CSVKLTGIEQYF medium-sized TRBJ2-7 TRBD1 12 TRBV20-1
TGTGCTAGTGGTCTGCGTTACGAGCAGTACTTC CASGLRYEQYF few TRBJ2-7 NA 11 TRBV9
TGTGCCAGCAGTGAAATGCCTAGCGGAAACTACGAGCAGTACTTC CASSEMPSGNYEQYF few TRBJ2-7 TRBD2 15 TRBV6-1
TGCACTGAGGTAGGGGGAGAAGGGGAGCTGTTTTTT CTEVGGEGELFF NA TRBJ2-2 NA 12 TRBV29-1
TGTGCCAGCAGTTACTCCCAGGCAGGGCTTTCCTACGAGCAGTACTTC CASSYSQAGLSYEQYF NA TRBJ2-7 NA 16 TRBV6-5
TGCGCCAGCAGCCAAGATGGTACAGGGAGTTCCTACGAGCAGTACTTC CASSQDGTGSSYEQYF NA TRBJ2-7 NA 16 TRBV4-1
TGTGCCAGCAGTTTACGGCCCTACAATGAGCAGTTCTTC CASSLRPYNEQFF NA TRBJ2-1 NA 13 TRBV12-3/TRBV12-4
TGTGCCAGCAGTCCCGGGGTAGCGGGAATCGCCGGGGAGCTGTTTTTT CASSPGVAGIAGELFF many TRBJ2-2 TRBD2 16 TRBV6-4
TGTGCCAGCTCATCCGGGACAGGGCGGGGGTCTTTTGAAGCTTTCTTT CASSSGTGRGSFEAFF few TRBJ1-1 TRBD1 16 TRBV18
TGTGCCAGCAGTTACTCTGGCGGCCATCAGCCCCAGCATTTT CASSYSGGHQPQHF few TRBJ1-5 NA 14 TRBV6-2/TRBV6-3
TGTGCCAGCAGTTATCCTCCGGGACAGGGGGCAGATACGCAGTATTTT CASSYPPGQGADTQYF NA TRBJ2-3 TRBD1 16 TRBV6-2/TRBV6-3
TGTGCCAGCCGTGAAGGGGACAAGGCAGATTTCTTT CASREGDKADFF NA TRBJ1-1 NA 12 TRBV25-1
TGTGCCAGCAGACGACCGATAGCGGGAGGGCGCGGCGGGGAGCTGTTTTTT CASRRPIAGGRGGELFF few TRBJ2-2 TRBD2 17 TRBV6-2/TRBV6-3
TGTGCCAGCATGATGGGAGGGAACACTGAAGCTTTCTTT CASMMGGNTEAFF few TRBJ1-1 NA 13 TRBV6-1
TGTGCCAGCAGCTTAAGGAGCGTGACGTACCAAGAGACCCAGTACTTC CASSLRSVTYQETQYF many TRBJ2-5 NA 16 TRBV7-9
TGTGCCAGCAGTTATGGGGGTGACTATGGCTACACCTTC CASSYGGDYGYTF medium-sized TRBJ1-2 NA 13 TRBV6-1
TGTGCCAGCAGTTTGGCGTGGGGAATGGGGAGCCAAGAGACCCAGTACTTC CASSLAWGMGSQETQYF many TRBJ2-5 NA 17 TRBV28
TGTGCCAGCAGCCCCCCCTTTCGGGACCTCCAAGCAGATACGCAGTATTTT CASSPPFRDLQADTQYF many TRBJ2-3 NA 17 TRBV7-9
TGTGCCAGCAGCTGGGATGGGGGGGACTACACCTTC CASSWDGGDYTF NA TRBJ1-2 NA 12 TRBV5-4
TGTGCCAGCAGCAGGGTAGACCAAGAGACCCAGTACTTC CASSRVDQETQYF few TRBJ2-5 NA 13 TRBV27
TGCAGTGCCACTCCAGGGGGGGATAATTCACCCCTCCAGTTT CSATPGGDNSPLQF NA TRBJ1-6 TRBD1 14 TRBV20-1
TGTGCCAGCACCTTGACCAACTCCCGGGGCGAGACCCAGTACTTC CASTLTNSRGETQYF few TRBJ2-5 NA 15 TRBV7-3
TGTGCCAGCAGCCCAAGGACGGGGGAGGGCTTCAGGGGTGGCTACACCTTC CASSPRTGEGFRGGYTF NA TRBJ1-2 NA 17 TRBV11-2
TGTGCCAGCAGCTTAGACCCGCGGAGGGCGAGCGAAGGCTACACCTTC CASSLDPRRASEGYTF few TRBJ1-2 NA 16 TRBV7-8
TGTGCCAGCAGCTCCCCCCAGGAGGACACGCGGAATGAGCAGTTCTTC CASSSPQEDTRNEQFF medium-sized TRBJ2-1 NA 16 TRBV7-9
TGTGCCACCAGTGGGATTAGCGGGGGCTGGGGTGAGCAGTTCTTC CATSGISGGWGEQFF NA TRBJ2-1 TRBD2 15 TRBV27
TGTGCCAGTAGTACCCCGGGACAGAGCTACAATGAGCAGTTCTTC CASSTPGQSYNEQFF NA TRBJ2-1 TRBD1 15 TRBV19
TGCAGTGCTAGAGGACTAGCGGGAGTAAAAGATACGCAGTATTTT CSARGLAGVKDTQYF many TRBJ2-3 TRBD2 15 TRBV20-1
TGTGCCAGCACCTCGGGACTATCGTACACAGATACGCAGTATTTT CASTSGLSYTDTQYF few TRBJ2-3 TRBD2 15 TRBV2
TGTGCCACCAGTGGCGGCTCTGGGGCCAACGTCCTGACTTTC CATSGGSGANVLTF NA TRBJ2-6 NA 14 TRBV24-1
TGCAGTTTTAGCAAAATCGGCCGGACAGGGGAAACAGATACGCAGTATTTT CSFSKIGRTGETDTQYF NA TRBJ2-3 TRBD1 17 TRBV20-1
TGTGCCATACAGGGACAGCTCAACACCGGGGAGCTGTTTTTT CAIQGQLNTGELFF few TRBJ2-2 TRBD1 14 TRBV10-3
TGTGCCAGCAGGACTAGCGCCGACAATGAGCAGTTCTTC CASRTSADNEQFF few TRBJ2-1 TRBD2 13 TRBV2
TGTGCCAGCACAGGCCCTCAGAGGTTACCTAGCACAGATACGCAGTATTTT CASTGPQRLPSTDTQYF many TRBJ2-3 NA 17 TRBV12-3/TRBV12-4
TGTGCCAGCAGGAAAACAGGGGGCAGCTATGGCTACACCTTC CASRKTGGSYGYTF few TRBJ1-2 TRBD1 14 TRBV6-1
TGTGCCAGCAGTTACCGCGACAGGATCTATGGCTACACCTTC CASSYRDRIYGYTF few TRBJ1-2 NA 14 TRBV6-2/TRBV6-3
TGTGCCAGTAAACCGACTAGCGGGATGTGGGAGACCCAGTACTTC CASKPTSGMWETQYF NA TRBJ2-5 TRBD2 15 TRBV19
TGTGCCAGCAGTCGACAAGTACTAGCGGGGATGAATACGCAGTATTTT CASSRQVLAGMNTQYF few TRBJ2-3 TRBD2 16 TRBV6-1
TGCGCCAGCAGCCAAAGGTTCGGACTAGCGGGCCCCTCTTACAATGAGCAGTTCTTC CASSQRFGLAGPSYNEQFF NA TRBJ2-1 TRBD2 19 TRBV4-1
TGTGCCAGCAGTGCGGAGGAGATCTTTAACAATGAGCAGTTCTTC CASSAEEIFNNEQFF NA TRBJ2-1 NA 15 TRBV6-1
TGCAGTGCTCCACCCCCCCCCCGGGGGAGTATAGATACGCAGTATTTT CSAPPPPRGSIDTQYF few TRBJ2-3 NA 16 TRBV20-1
TGTGCCAGCATCAATCCGGGAGTTGGGACAGATACGCAGTATTTT CASINPGVGTDTQYF NA TRBJ2-3 NA 15 TRBV11-3
TGTGCCAGCATCGACAGGGGACCTGAAGCTTTCTTT CASIDRGPEAFF medium-sized TRBJ1-1 TRBD1 12 TRBV6-2/TRBV6-3